This passage covers 15 T cell receptor beta chains from one sample sequenced in a study of T cell responses to AZD1222 COVID-19 vaccine. The data were produced by immunoSEQ multiplex PCR, yet TCRdb's version contains in-frame clones alone and is incomplete. The sample lists about 15,000 clones; about 80% were seen once. The sample consisted of peripheral blood, taken 28 days after the second AZD1222 dose. Every receptor here comes from an adult who received the AZD1222 COVID-19 vaccine.

The V call is TRBV3-1 (or the pseudogene TRBV3-2), the J call TRBJ2-5; 10 bases fit TRBD2. With V trimmed by 2 bases and J by 4 bases, 4 bases remained unmatched. The CDR3 loop spans 15 amino acids. The V gene's germline CDR1 is LGHDT and CDR2 YNNKEL (reference sequence). The CDR3 bases are TGTGCCAGCAGCCAAAAAATAGCGGGGGGAGAGACCCAGTACTTC. Encoded protein: CASSQKIAGGETQYF.

The chain uses TRBV24-1 and TRBJ2-5; TRBD2 aligns across 11 bases. The V gene's germline CDR1 is KGHDR and CDR2 SFDVKD. The CDR3 is 16 amino acids. V shed 4 bases and J 7 bases; nucleotides not matched to a gene: 10. The chain's CDR3 is CATSELSASGGSTQYF. DNA for the CDR3: TGTGCCACCAGTGAGCTCTCGGCTAGCGGGGGGTCGACCCAGTACTTC.

The rearrangement links TRBV7-2 to TRBJ1-2, with TRBD1 as a possible D gene (6 bases). The CDR3 runs to 14 residues. Trimming pared 5 bases from V and 4 bases from J, leaving 14 bases between. The germline CDR1 and CDR2 sequences are SGHTA and FQGNSA. CDR3 sequence reads: CASSGSGGPYGYTF. The CDR3, as DNA: TGTGCCAGCAGCGGTAGTGGGGGGCCCTATGGCTACACCTTC.

The chain carries TRBV19 and TRBJ1-2; no definite D call. The CDR3 is 13 residues long. V lost 0 bases and J lost 4, with 6 bases in between. The germline V gene encodes CDR1 LNHDA and CDR2 SQIVND (reference sequence). The CDR3 nucleotides are TGTGCCAGTAGTATAGACTCCTTCTATGGCTACACCTTC. Translation gives CASSIDSFYGYTF.

The CDR3 is CASSLGAGDTYEQYF. The CDR3 bases are TGTGCCAGCAGCTTAGGTGCAGGGGACACCTACGAGCAGTACTTC. The chain is built from TRBV11-2 and TRBJ2-7, with D maybe TRBD1 (6 bases). This CDR3 is built from 15 residues. With 1 base removed from V and 2 bases from J, the gap between germline ends came to 12 bases. CDR1 SGHAT and CDR2 FQNNGV come from the germline V gene.

The chain joins TRBV27 to TRBJ2-7; 8 bases line up with TRBD1. The CDR3 is 17 residues long. V gave up 5 bases and J gave up 1 base; unmatched junction bases: 13. The V gene's germline CDR1 is MNHEY and CDR2 SMNVEV (reference sequence). Here the CDR3 reads CASSPRQGQAKSYEQYF. In nucleotides, the CDR3 is TGTGCCAGCAGTCCCCGACAGGGGCAAGCTAAGTCCTACGAGCAGTACTTC.

V and J are TRBV19 and TRBJ2-2; a possible D gene is TRBD2 (6 bases). The germline V and J ends were trimmed by 8 bases and 0 bases, with 16 bases remaining between them. CDR3 length equals 16 residues. From germline, CDR1 is LNHDA and CDR2 SQIVND (reference sequence). The DNA for the CDR3 is TGTGCCAGTCGAGCCGGTGGCGGGGCGAACACCGGGGAGCTGTTTTTT. It translates to CASRAGGGANTGELFF.

V gene TRBV12-3 or TRBV12-4 combines with J gene TRBJ2-1; D is perhaps TRBD2 (7 bases). This CDR3 spans 12 amino acids. V lost 0 bases, J lost 13 bases, and 10 bases lay in between. The CDR3 spells CASSLASGGQFF. CDR3 bases: TGTGCCAGCAGTTTAGCATCGGGGGGCCAGTTCTTC.

A single count supports this clone. The rearrangement links TRBV5-4 to TRBJ2-7; tentatively, D is TRBD2 (6 bases). The germline V gene encodes CDR1 SGHNT and CDR2 YYREEE (reference sequence). Trimming took 4 bases from V and 0 from J, leaving 14 bases between them. This CDR3 spans 15 amino acids. CDR3 residues: CASSRGGASSYEQYF. CDR3 in DNA: TGTGCCAGCAGCAGGGGCGGGGCAAGCTCCTACGAGCAGTACTTC.

This chain joins TRBV9 and TRBJ2-1; 15 bases line up with TRBD2. Germline V gene sequence: CDR1 SGDLS, CDR2 YYNGEE. CDR3 size: 18 residues. Trimming took 3 bases from V and 4 from J; bases not matched to a gene: 8. The CDR3 protein is CASSEPGLAGGLYNEQFF. The CDR3 coding sequence is TGTGCCAGCAGCGAGCCGGGACTAGCGGGGGGTCTATACAATGAGCAGTTCTTC.

This rearrangement joins TRBV7-9 to TRBJ1-4; D ambiguous. Germline V gives CDR1 SEHNR, CDR2 FQNEAQ (reference sequence). Trimming removed 1 base at V and 10 bases at J, with 16 bases between. The CDR3 is 15 residues long. CDR3 amino acids: CASSLESGPGVKLFF. The CDR3 DNA follows: TGTGCCAGCAGCTTAGAATCAGGTCCCGGGGTAAAACTGTTTTTT. Full variable domain (outside the CDR3, taken from reference TRBV7-9 and TRBJ1-4): DTGVSQNPRHKITKRGQNVTFRCDPISEHNRLYWYRQTLGQGPEFLTYFQNEAQLEKSRLLSDRFSAERPKGSFSTLEIQRTEQGDSAMYLCASSLESGPGVKLFFGSGTQLSVL.

The chain employs TRBV21-1 and TRBJ1-1; TRBD1 is taken as the D call from the table, unchecked against the DNA. TRBV21-1 is shown as a pseudogene. The CDR3 is 16 amino acids. Here the CDR3 DNA reads TGTGCCAGCAGCAACCGGGACAGGGGGCGCAGCACTGAAGCTTTCTTT. Amino acid sequence: CASSNRDRGRSTEAFF.

CDR3 nucleotide sequence: TGCGCCAGCAGCCAAGATCCCCACAAAGCTGGGGCCAACGTCCTGACTTTC. Translation: CASSQDPHKAGANVLTF. This chain links TRBV4-3 with TRBJ2-6; D uncertain. Looked up from germline, CDR1 is LGHNA and CDR2 is YSLEER. The CDR3 spans 17 residues. Trimming pared 0 bases from V and 2 bases from J, leaving 11 bases between.

CDR3 protein: CASSPQGESSYEQYF. CDR3 DNA: TGTGCCAGCAGCCCCCAGGGGGAGAGCTCCTACGAGCAGTACTTC. V gene TRBV3-1 (or the pseudogene TRBV3-2) combines with J gene TRBJ2-7, with 7 bases that match TRBD1. V lost 4 bases, J lost 0 bases, and 6 bases stayed unmatched. The CDR3 extends over 15 amino acids. Germline assignment: CDR1 LGHDT and CDR2 YNNKEL (reference sequence).

The chain carries TRBV7-2 and TRBJ2-2; 11 bases are a match to TRBD1. The CDR3 covers 13 residues. The ends lost 8 bases at V and 4 bases at J; junction bases unmatched: 0. Germline V gene lookup returns CDR1 SGHTA and CDR2 FQGNSA. For the CDR3, the DNA is TGTGCCAGCGGGACAGGGGGCACCGGGGAGCTGTTTTTT. Translation gives CASGTGGTGELFF.